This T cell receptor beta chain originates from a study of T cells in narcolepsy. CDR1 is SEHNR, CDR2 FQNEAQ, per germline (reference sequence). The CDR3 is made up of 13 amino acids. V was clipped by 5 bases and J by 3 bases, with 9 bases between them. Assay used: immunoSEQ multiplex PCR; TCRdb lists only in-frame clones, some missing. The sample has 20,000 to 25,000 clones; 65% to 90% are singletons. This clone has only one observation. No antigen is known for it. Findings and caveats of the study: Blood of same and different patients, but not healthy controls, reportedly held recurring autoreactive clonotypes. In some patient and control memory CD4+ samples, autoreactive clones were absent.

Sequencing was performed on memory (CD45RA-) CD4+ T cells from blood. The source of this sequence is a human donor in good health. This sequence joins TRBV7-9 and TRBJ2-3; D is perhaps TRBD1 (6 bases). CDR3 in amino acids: CASSRTVTDTQYF. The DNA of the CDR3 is TGTGCCAGCAGCCGGACAGTTACAGATACGCAGTATTTT.